The TCR beta chain described here comes from a study of Graves' ophthalmopathy and Graves' hyperthyroidism. Stable hyperthyroidism denotes an absence of ophthalmopathy throughout 18 months of follow-up. The authors amplified TCR beta CDR3 regions from RNA transcripts. RT-PCR with HTBI primers came first, then second-round multiplex PCR. TCRdb called the multiplex PCR reads again in MiXCR, with one record for every CDR3 protein. The sample carries hundreds of thousands of distinct CDR3 sequences, 15% recorded once. Germline CDR1 reads LNHDA; CDR2 reads SQIVND (reference sequence). V was shortened by 5 bases and J by 0 bases, with 8 bases between the two germline ends. The CDR3 consists of 14 residues. This clonotype was recorded many times.

The sample comprised peripheral blood. The J gene is TRBJ2-4, the V gene TRBV19; D perhaps matches TRBD1 (5 bases). This receptor was identified in a woman in her late teens or twenties with stable Graves' hyperthyroidism. This CDR3 reads CASSLTVAKNIQYF. CDR3 nucleotides: TGTGCCAGTAGTTTGACAGTAGCCAAAAACATTCAGTACTTC. Full variable domain (missing parts from reference TRBV19 and TRBJ2-4): DGGITQSPKYLFRKEGQNVTLSCEQNLNHDAMYWYRQDPGQGLRLIYYSQIVNDFQKGDIAEGYSVSREKKESFPLTVTSAQKNPTAFYLCASSLTVAKNIQYFGAGTRLSVL.